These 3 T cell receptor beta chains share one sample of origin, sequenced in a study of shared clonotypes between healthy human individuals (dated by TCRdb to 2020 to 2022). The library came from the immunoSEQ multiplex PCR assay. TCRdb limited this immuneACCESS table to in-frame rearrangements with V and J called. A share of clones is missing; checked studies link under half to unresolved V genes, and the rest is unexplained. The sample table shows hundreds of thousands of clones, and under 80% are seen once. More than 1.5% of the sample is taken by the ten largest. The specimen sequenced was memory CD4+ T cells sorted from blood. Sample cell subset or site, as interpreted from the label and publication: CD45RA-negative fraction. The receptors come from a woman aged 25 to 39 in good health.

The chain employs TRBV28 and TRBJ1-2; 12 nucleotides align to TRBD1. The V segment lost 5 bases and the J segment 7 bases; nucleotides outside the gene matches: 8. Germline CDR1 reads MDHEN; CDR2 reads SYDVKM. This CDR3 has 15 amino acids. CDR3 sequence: CASSKGGQGAFGYTF. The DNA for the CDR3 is TGTGCCAGCAGTAAAGGGGGACAGGGGGCTTTTGGCTACACCTTC.

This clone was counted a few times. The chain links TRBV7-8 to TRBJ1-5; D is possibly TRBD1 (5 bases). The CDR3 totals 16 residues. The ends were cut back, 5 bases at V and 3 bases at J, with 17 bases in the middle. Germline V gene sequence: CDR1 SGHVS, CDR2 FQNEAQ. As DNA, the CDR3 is TGTGCCAGCAGCCTAACCCCGGGGGGGAACAATCAGCCCCAGCATTTT. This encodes CASSLTPGGNNQPQHF.

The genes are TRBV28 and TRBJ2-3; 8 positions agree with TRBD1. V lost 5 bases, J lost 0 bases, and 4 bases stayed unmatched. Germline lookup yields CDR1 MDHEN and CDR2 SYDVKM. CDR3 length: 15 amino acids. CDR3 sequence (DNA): TGTGCCAGCAGTCACAGGGGGTTTAGCACAGATACGCAGTATTTT. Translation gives CASSHRGFSTDTQYF.